This T cell receptor beta chain was observed in a study of blood T cell repertoires in COVID-19 (dated by TCRdb to the early 2020s). As for the study more broadly: Samples covering the acute and convalescent phases of COVID-19 were provided by collaborators in the United States, Italy and Spain. Samples were obtained from the ongoing ImmuneRACE study (first 160 participants) and from about 1,300 subjects provided by 6 global collaborators. Where HLA class I and class II types were available, the types were taken from metadata supplied by the sample provider, not from assay-based typing. The material from the prospective study consisted of cDNA or gDNA derived from T cells, B-cell-depleted T cells, or PBMCs. The dataset comprised deeply sampled blood TCRbeta repertoires from subjects exposed to, actively infected with, or recovered from COVID-19. Sample metadata almost always included a de-identified subject ID, COVID-19 status, age in years and sex. A freely available public database, intended as a resource for researchers studying the immune response to SARS-CoV-2, is where the repertoires were released.

Regarding this clone: There is no known antigen for this receptor. The record has no base qualities; no much larger clone is one base away.

TCRbeta CDR3 regions were amplified from genomic DNA using the immunoSEQ Assay, a bias-controlled multiplex PCR. The paper's processing steps were these. Nucleated cell counts per sample were estimated from amplification of reference gene primers within the assay. To quantify the absolute abundance of each unique TCRbeta CDR3 rearrangement, sequence reads were collapsed and filtered. For each sample, productive Simpson clonality was calculated as the square root of Simpson's diversity index over productive rearrangements. TCRdb re-hosts the immuneACCESS table, in-frame sequences only. Its copies lack some clones; in the studies checked, an unresolved V gene accounts for under half of them, and the cause for the rest is not known. V and J calls and clone size are as listed in that table; D and trimming were resolved from the DNA. The sample table holds around 260,000 clones, of which 86% were seen once. The ten largest clones represent approximately 2% of the sample.

Broader findings and caveats from the paper: The quantity of clinical and demographic metadata differed by source and by participant and was supplied without curation.

The collaborating institutions used their own protocols to collect whole blood in K2EDTA tubes. For TCRbeta analysis, collaborator samples were shipped as frozen whole blood, as isolated PBMCs, or as DNA extracted from either sample type. V is pruned by 5 bases and J by 12 bases, leaving 14 bases of the junction without a gene match. The CDR3 numbers 14 residues from cysteine through phenylalanine. Only the CDR3 DNA is retained, 42 bases long and in frame from the first base. In the germline V gene, CDR1 corresponds to SGHNT and CDR2 to YENEEA. The sequenced sample consisted of peripheral blood. This clonotype originated in a man aged 30 to 39 with active or convalescent COVID-19. Here the chain combines TRBV11-3 and TRBJ1-2; 8 bases in the middle match TRBD1. At the DNA level, the sequence is TGTGCCAGCAGCGACACGAACCAATTGACAGGGGACACCTTC. Translation gives CASSDTNQLTGDTF.